Below, 7 T cell receptor beta chains from the same sample are listed, as sequenced in a study of T cell changes during pregnancy in multiple sclerosis. Produced via immunoSEQ multiplex PCR; TCRdb's table is partial and in-frame only. The table includes nearly 60,000 clones, 91% detected once. Sample: CD4+ T cells from peripheral blood mononuclear cells, taken after pregnancy. Receptors originate from a female donor in good health, enrolled as a control in a pregnancy study.

V is TRBV6-5 and J is TRBJ2-1, with D perhaps TRBD1 (5 bases). The CDR3 is made up of 14 amino acids. CDR1 is MNHEY, CDR2 SVGAGI, per germline. Trimming left V 5 bases short and J 8 bases short, with 16 bases between. CDR3 sequence reads: CASSGQLFGDEQFF. In DNA, the CDR3 is TGTGCCAGCAGTGGACAACTTTTTGGAGATGAGCAGTTCTTC.

This clone was found a few times. V usage is TRBV9 and J usage is TRBJ1-2, with 12 nucleotides matching TRBD1. This CDR3 has 16 amino acids. J gave up 0 bases and V 4 bases, and 4 bases lay outside the gene matches. The germline gives CDR1 SGDLS, CDR2 YYNGEE. The CDR3 nucleotides are TGTGCCAGCAGCTCGGGACAGGGGGCGGCTAACTATGGCTACACCTTC. Translating gives CASSSGQGAANYGYTF.

The chain is built from TRBV4-3 and TRBJ1-4; maybe TRBD1 (5 bases). CDR1 is LGHNA, CDR2 YSLEER, per germline. Trimming shortened V by 3 bases and J by 7 bases, and 21 bases separated the two germline ends. This CDR3 is 17 amino acids long. CDR3 sequence: CASSQSAGGGLGEKLFF. The CDR3 DNA follows: TGCGCCAGCAGCCAGAGTGCCGGGGGAGGGCTTGGTGAAAAACTGTTTTTT.

J is TRBJ1-3 and V is TRBV2; TRBD1 aligns across 8 bases. Germline V gene sequence: CDR1 SNHLY, CDR2 FYNNEI. The CDR3 has 15 residues. J was trimmed by 4 bases and V by 4 bases; bases with no gene match: 6. The DNA of the CDR3 is TGTGCCAGCAGTGCAGACAGGGGTGCAGGAAACACCATATATTTT. This codes for CASSADRGAGNTIYF.

This sequence joins TRBV23-1 and TRBJ1-2; maybe TRBD1 (5 bases). TRBV23-1 is sorted into the ORF group, with uncertain function. Trimming removed 9 bases from V and 3 bases from J, with 5 bases in between. This CDR3 spans 10 amino acids. The CDR3 region is CARGDYGYTF. For the CDR3, the DNA is TGCGCCAGAGGGGACTATGGCTACACCTTC.

J is TRBJ2-1 and V is TRBV11-3; TRBD2 agrees at 7 bases. The CDR3 has 16 residues. Per the germline V gene, CDR1 is SGHNT and CDR2 is YENEEA. V was clipped by 4 bases and J by 4 bases; unmatched bases: 10. In DNA form, the CDR3 reads TGTGCCAGCAGCTCTCGGGAGACGGGGGGATACAATGAGCAGTTCTTC. Translating it yields CASSSRETGGYNEQFF.

This clone was detected only a few times. The chain links TRBV5-1 to TRBJ1-1; no firm D call. Germline CDR1 SGHRS, CDR2 YFSETQ. V gave up 4 bases and J gave up 3 bases, with 10 bases separating them. The CDR3 runs to 13 residues. CDR3 DNA sequence: TGCGCCAGCAGCCCGGTGGGCGACACTGAAGCTTTCTTT. Translation: CASSPVGDTEAFF. The full variable domain, in which reference TRBV5-1 and TRBJ1-1 provide the parts outside the CDR3, is KAGVTQTPRYLIKTRGQQVTLSCSPISGHRSVSWYQQTPGQGLQFLFEYFSETQRNKGNFPGRFSGRQFSNSRSEMNVSTLELGDSALYLCASSPVGDTEAFFGQGTRLTVV.